These 5 T cell receptor beta chains share one sample of origin, sequenced in a study of T cells in localized non-small cell lung cancer. Only in-frame clones appear in the TCRdb table, and some are missing; sequencing was by immunoSEQ multiplex PCR. The sample contains approximately 6,400 clones, over 14% of which appear only once. The material sequenced was normal lung tissue next to the tumor, taken before any cancer treatment. The receptors were gathered from a male donor at least 60 years old with stage II squamous cell lung carcinoma.

This clone came up many times. The rearrangement joins TRBV11-3 to TRBJ2-7; perhaps TRBD1 as D (6 bases). Germline lookup yields CDR1 SGHNT and CDR2 YENEEA. Trimming shortened V by 3 bases and J by 0 bases, and 21 bases separated the two germline ends. CDR3 length: 18 residues. This CDR3 reads CASSLALRWQDSSYEQYF. The CDR3 DNA is TGTGCCAGCAGCTTGGCCCTTCGATGGCAGGACAGCTCCTACGAGCAGTACTTC.

The chain is built from TRBV11-3 and TRBJ2-5, with 11 bases matching TRBD2. The trim removed 5 bases at V and 5 bases at J, leaving 10 bases unmatched. Per the germline V gene, CDR1 is SGHNT and CDR2 is YENEEA. The CDR3 contains 16 residues. The CDR3 spells CASSPVSGGASETQYF. For the CDR3, the DNA is TGTGCCAGCAGCCCCGTTAGCGGGGGGGCCTCCGAGACCCAGTACTTC.

The J gene is TRBJ1-6, the V gene TRBV14, with D hard to call. V lost 1 base to trimming and J lost 8 bases, with 3 bases between them. Germline values: CDR1 SGHDN, CDR2 FVKESK. This CDR3 region has 12 residues. As DNA, the CDR3 is TGTGCCAGCAGCCAAGTTGATTCACCCCTCCACTTT. As protein: CASSQVDSPLHF.

In this sample, this clone turned up a few times. The rearrangement links TRBV9 to TRBJ2-1; 7 bases align to TRBD1. J was trimmed by 0 bases and V by 2 bases; bases with no gene match: 8. The germline gives CDR1 SGDLS, CDR2 YYNGEE. The CDR3 is 17 amino acids. CDR3 DNA sequence: TGTGCCAGCAGCGTCCTATCGGGACAGAGCTCCTACAATGAGCAGTTCTTC. Its protein is CASSVLSGQSSYNEQFF.

In its sample, this clone was seen a few times. This rearrangement joins TRBV6-8 to TRBJ1-1; 10 bases are shared with TRBD1. Per the germline V gene, CDR1 is MNHGY and CDR2 is SAAAGT. The CDR3 sequence is 14 residues long. V was pared by 5 bases and J by 4 bases, with 4 bases of the junction left unmatched. CDR3: CASSRTGGFTEAFF. CDR3 bases: TGTGCCAGCAGTCGGACAGGGGGGTTCACTGAAGCTTTCTTT.